Presented here are 18 T cell receptor beta chains from one specimen sequenced in a study of T cell responses to AZD1222 COVID-19 vaccine. The table came from immunoSEQ multiplex PCR; TCRdb's copy has only in-frame clones and leaves some out. The table lists about 42,000 clones, 75% to 90% of them singletons. The specimen comprised peripheral blood, sampled 28 days after the second AZD1222 dose. The receptors derive from an adult who received the AZD1222 COVID-19 vaccine.

The chain combines TRBV5-6 with TRBJ2-5; D possibly corresponds to TRBD2 (6 bases). CDR1 SGHDT and CDR2 YYEEEE come from the germline V gene. V was trimmed by 2 bases and J by 3 bases, leaving 8 bases between them. The CDR3 loop spans 13 amino acids. CDR3 region: CASSLWGEETQYF. The DNA of the CDR3 is TGTGCCAGCAGCTTATGGGGGGAAGAGACCCAGTACTTC.

V usage is TRBV11-2 and J usage is TRBJ2-5; the match to TRBD1 covers 8 bases. Trimming removed 5 bases from V and 5 bases from J; junction bases left unmatched: 10. CDR1 SGHAT and CDR2 FQNNGV come from the germline V gene. CDR3 length: 15 amino acids. The CDR3: CASSPGQGARETQYF. DNA for the CDR3: TGTGCCAGCAGCCCCGGCCAGGGGGCGAGGGAGACCCAGTACTTC.

J is TRBJ2-7 and V is TRBV14; the D is unclear. V gave up 4 bases and J gave up 2 bases, with 9 bases separating them. Germline V gives CDR1 SGHDN, CDR2 FVKESK. This CDR3 is built from 13 residues. CDR3 region: CASSRSITYEQYF. CDR3 DNA sequence: TGTGCCAGCAGCCGCAGTATCACCTACGAGCAGTACTTC.

The chain couples TRBV5-1 to TRBJ1-6; D might be TRBD1 (6 bases). Germline assignment: CDR1 SGHRS and CDR2 YFSETQ. The V gene lost 0 bases and the J gene lost 6 bases, with 13 bases spanning the gap. The CDR3 has 16 amino acids. DNA for the CDR3: TGCGCCAGCAGCTTGGTTCCCGGGGGCACTAATTCACCCCTCCACTTT. Translating gives CASSLVPGGTNSPLHF. The complete variable domain, with remaining parts taken from reference TRBV5-1 and TRBJ1-6, reads KAGVTQTPRYLIKTRGQQVTLSCSPISGHRSVSWYQQTPGQGLQFLFEYFSETQRNKGNFPGRFSGRQFSNSRSEMNVSTLELGDSALYLCASSLVPGGTNSPLHFGNGTRLTVT.

This chain connects TRBV4-1 to TRBJ1-4; D unclear. CDR1 MGHRA and CDR2 YSYEKL come from the germline V gene. The CDR3 length is 14 residues. Trimming removed 2 bases from V and 6 bases from J, with 10 bases in between. CDR3 region: CASSQRGLDEKLFF. In DNA, the CDR3 is TGCGCCAGCAGCCAACGGGGATTGGATGAAAAACTGTTTTTT.

This clone appeared once. Here the CDR3 DNA reads TGTGCCTGGGATTTGGACAGAGGAGGCTACACCTTC. Protein product: CAWDLDRGGYTF. This chain connects TRBV30 to TRBJ1-2; TRBD1 might be the D (6 bases). Germline loops: CDR1 GTSNPN, CDR2 SVGIG (reference sequence). CDR3 size: 12 residues. Trimming took 5 bases from V and 8 from J, leaving 15 bases between them.

V and J are TRBV5-4 and TRBJ2-1; 13 nucleotides align to TRBD2. The J segment lost 7 bases and the V segment lost 3 bases, leaving 7 bases of the junction unmatched. Per germline, CDR1 SGHNT and CDR2 YYREEE (reference sequence). This CDR3 has 16 amino acids. The chain's CDR3 is CASSSPTSGGRNEQFF. CDR3 coding DNA: TGTGCCAGCAGCTCGCCGACTAGCGGGGGGCGTAATGAGCAGTTCTTC.

This clone is a singleton in its sample. This sequence joins TRBV4-1 and TRBJ1-1; possible D gene TRBD1, 5 bases. This CDR3 is 17 amino acids long. Between the trimmed V and J ends, which lost 2 bases and 11 bases, there was a span of 27 bases. Germline values: CDR1 MGHRA, CDR2 YSYEKL. Here the CDR3 DNA reads TGCGCCAGCAGCCAACCCCTGAGGGGCACCACAAAGGCGGGGGCTTTCTTT. Encoded protein: CASSQPLRGTTKAGAFF.

This clone was recorded a few times. V usage is TRBV19 and J usage is TRBJ2-3, with D maybe TRBD1 (5 bases). The CDR3 is 16 amino acids. Per germline, CDR1 LNHDA and CDR2 SQIVND (reference sequence). V shed 1 base and J shed 0 bases, with 11 bases lying between them. The CDR3 DNA reads TGTGCCAGTAGTATAGCGGAACAGGTTAGCACAGATACGCAGTATTTT. This sequence encodes CASSIAEQVSTDTQYF.

The J gene is TRBJ1-3, the V gene TRBV18; D gene uncertain. This CDR3 contains 13 residues. V was cut by 1 base and J by 3 bases, with 4 bases left in between. Germline CDR1 reads KGHSH; CDR2 reads LQKENI. CDR3 coding DNA: TGTGCCAGCTCACCACTGAATGGAAACACCATATATTTT. Translating it yields CASSPLNGNTIYF.

The chain carries TRBV24-1 and TRBJ2-2, with 7 bases fitting TRBD1. The CDR3 has 15 amino acids. Germline CDR1 reads KGHDR; CDR2 reads SFDVKD. V gave up 3 bases and J gave up 4 bases; unmatched junction bases: 4. CDR3 coding DNA: TGTGCCACCAGTGATGTTGGACAGGCCACCGGGGAGCTGTTTTTT. Protein sequence: CATSDVGQATGELFF.

The V call is TRBV7-9, the J call TRBJ2-2; TRBD2 matches at 13 bases. The V gene's germline CDR1 is SEHNR and CDR2 FQNEAQ (reference sequence). The CDR3 is 16 residues long. The V segment lost 7 bases and the J segment 5 bases; nucleotides outside the gene matches: 7. The CDR3: CASTRGLAGDTGELFF. CDR3 in DNA: TGTGCCAGCACCCGTGGACTAGCGGGGGATACCGGGGAGCTGTTTTTT.

This clone was observed once. V gene TRBV5-1 combines with J gene TRBJ2-7; D is unclear. CDR3 length: 12 residues. The germline V and J ends were trimmed by 6 bases and 3 bases, with 10 bases remaining between them. Germline V lookup: CDR1 SGHRS, CDR2 YFSETQ. The CDR3 loop reads CASTGTDYEQYF. The CDR3 DNA reads TGCGCCAGCACTGGAACAGACTACGAGCAGTACTTC.

The DNA for the CDR3 is TGTGCCAGCAGCTTACGACAGGGGGATCCTGGAAACACCATATATTTT. The encoded protein is CASSLRQGDPGNTIYF. The rearrangement joins TRBV4-2 to TRBJ1-3; TRBD1 aligns across 9 bases. V lost 5 bases to trimming and J lost 2 bases; unmatched junction nucleotides: 7. The CDR3 has 16 amino acids. Per the germline V gene, CDR1 is LGHNA and CDR2 is YNFKEQ.

V is TRBV28 and J is TRBJ2-3, with 7 positions matching TRBD1. In germline, CDR1 is MDHEN, CDR2 SYDVKM. CDR3 length: 17 residues. The trim removed 5 bases at V and 1 base at J, leaving 12 bases unmatched. The CDR3 DNA is TGTGCCAGCAGTCCACCGGACAGGCCGATTGGCACAGATACGCAGTATTTT. Protein product: CASSPPDRPIGTDTQYF.

The sample holds a few counts of this clone. The CDR3 loop reads CASSAPGIYNEQFF. CDR3 nucleotide sequence: TGTGCCAGCAGTGCCCCCGGGATCTACAATGAGCAGTTCTTC. The chain uses TRBV25-1 and TRBJ2-1; weak D call: TRBD2 (5 bases). The CDR3 sequence is 14 residues long. Germline V gives CDR1 MGHDK, CDR2 SYGVNS. Trimming took off 4 bases at V and 3 bases at J, with 10 bases between the two ends.

The V gene is TRBV19, the J gene TRBJ2-1, with D possibly TRBD1 on 6 matching bases. V lost 5 bases and J lost 0, with 11 bases in between. This CDR3 is 15 amino acids long. Germline CDR1 and CDR2: LNHDA and SQIVND (reference sequence). The CDR3 protein is CASSLGQSSYNEQFF. CDR3 DNA sequence: TGTGCCAGTAGTCTAGGACAGAGCTCCTACAATGAGCAGTTCTTC.

The rearrangement joins TRBV3-1 (or the pseudogene TRBV3-2) to TRBJ2-5; tentatively, D is TRBD2 (5 bases). V was trimmed by 0 bases and J by 2 bases, leaving 13 bases between them. Germline-derived CDR1 and CDR2 are LGHDT and YNNKEL (reference sequence). This CDR3 is 16 amino acids long. The CDR3 nucleotides are TGTGCCAGCAGCCAAGATCTCATAGGGAGACAAGAGACCCAGTACTTC. Its translation is CASSQDLIGRQETQYF.